These T cell receptor beta chains were read from a single sample in a study of blood T cell repertoires in COVID-19. Produced via immunoSEQ multiplex PCR; TCRdb's table is partial and in-frame only. The profile covers 250,000 to 300,000 clones, with approximately 90% appearing a single time and roughly 2% taken by the ten largest. Sequencing used PBMCs or T cells enriched from blood (not recorded which). These receptors were collected from a woman between 40 and 55 years old with acute COVID-19. Each CDR3 is given with its conserved first and last residue. Each record gives: clone size, V gene, D gene, J gene, CDR3 protein, CDR3 DNA. A D gene is named only where the DNA matches it firmly. Some rows mark clone size as missing; the rest say once, few, many or name a class of expanded clone.

abundance: NA; v_gene: TRBV6-5; d_gene: NA; j_gene: TRBJ1-6; CDR3aa: CASKPDSYNSPLHF; CDR3nt: TGTGCCAGCAAACCCGACAGCTATAATTCACCCCTCCACTTT
abundance: NA; v_gene: TRBV2; d_gene: NA; j_gene: TRBJ2-5; CDR3aa: CASSSALRETQYF; CDR3nt: TGTGCCAGCAGTTCTGCGTTGAGGGAGACCCAGTACTTC
abundance: NA; v_gene: TRBV7-2; d_gene: TRBD2; j_gene: TRBJ2-1; CDR3aa: CASSTSSGMGFF; CDR3nt: TGTGCCAGCAGCACCTCTAGCGGGATGGGGTTCTTC
abundance: NA; v_gene: TRBV3-1/TRBV3-2; d_gene: TRBD1; j_gene: TRBJ1-6; CDR3aa: CASSRGTGASSYNSPLHF; CDR3nt: TGTGCCAGCAGCAGGGGAACAGGGGCTAGCTCCTATAATTCACCCCTCCACTTT
abundance: once; v_gene: TRBV9; d_gene: NA; j_gene: TRBJ1-1; CDR3aa: CASSPRTAVNTEAFF; CDR3nt: TGTGCCAGCAGCCCCAGGACAGCCGTTAACACTGAAGCTTTCTTT
abundance: NA; v_gene: TRBV7-2; d_gene: NA; j_gene: TRBJ2-1; CDR3aa: CASSSHSSGVNEQFF; CDR3nt: TGTGCCAGCAGCTCCCACTCGAGCGGAGTCAATGAGCAGTTCTTC
abundance: NA; v_gene: TRBV7-9; d_gene: NA; j_gene: TRBJ1-5; CDR3aa: CASSLALRGGLDQPQHF; CDR3nt: TGTGCCAGCAGCTTAGCGCTTCGGGGAGGGTTGGATCAGCCCCAGCATTTT
abundance: NA; v_gene: TRBV28; d_gene: NA; j_gene: TRBJ1-4; CDR3aa: CASSLPTGEKLFF; CDR3nt: TGTGCCAGCAGTTTACCCACAGGGGAAAAACTGTTTTTT
abundance: NA; v_gene: TRBV19; d_gene: NA; j_gene: TRBJ1-5; CDR3aa: CASSIDGGGINQPQHF; CDR3nt: TGTGCCAGTAGTATAGATGGGGGGGGGATCAATCAGCCCCAGCATTTT
abundance: NA; v_gene: TRBV10-3; d_gene: NA; j_gene: TRBJ1-2; CDR3aa: CAIFDIRGYTF; CDR3nt: TGTGCCATCTTCGACATCCGGGGCTACACCTTC
abundance: NA; v_gene: TRBV4-1; d_gene: TRBD2; j_gene: TRBJ2-2; CDR3aa: CASSQDREIAGASGTGELFF; CDR3nt: TGCGCCAGCAGCCAAGATAGGGAGATAGCGGGGGCTTCCGGGACCGGGGAGCTGTTTTTT
abundance: NA; v_gene: TRBV6-4; d_gene: TRBD2; j_gene: TRBJ2-1; CDR3aa: CASSAHNIAGGIYNEQFF; CDR3nt: TGTGCCAGCAGTGCCCATAACATAGCGGGAGGGATCTACAATGAGCAGTTCTTC